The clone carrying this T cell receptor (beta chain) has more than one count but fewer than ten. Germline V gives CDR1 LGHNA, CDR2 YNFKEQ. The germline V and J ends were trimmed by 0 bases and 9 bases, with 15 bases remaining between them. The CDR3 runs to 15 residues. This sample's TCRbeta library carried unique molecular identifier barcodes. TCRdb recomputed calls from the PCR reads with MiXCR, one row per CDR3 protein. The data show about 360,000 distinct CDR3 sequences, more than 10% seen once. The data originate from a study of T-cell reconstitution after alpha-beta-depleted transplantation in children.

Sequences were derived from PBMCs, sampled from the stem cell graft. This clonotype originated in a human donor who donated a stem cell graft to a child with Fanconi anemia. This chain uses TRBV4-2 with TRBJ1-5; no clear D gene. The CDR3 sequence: CASSQDVQGVGPQHF. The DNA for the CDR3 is TGTGCCAGCAGCCAAGATGTGCAAGGCGTGGGGCCCCAGCATTTT.